This entry concerns a single T cell receptor (beta chain). Trimming stripped 0 bases from V and 1 base from J, with 16 bases between. CDR3 length equals 17 residues. CDR1 SGDLS and CDR2 YYNGEE come from the germline V gene. These data originate in a study of blood T cell repertoires in COVID-19. Study-level information: The cDNA or gDNA used as material had been derived from T cells, B-cell-depleted T cells, or PBMCs.

Sequenced by immunoSEQ multiplex PCR; TCRdb stores in-frame clones only, minus some. The sample consists of roughly 280,000 clones, around 84% of them appearing once. Sequencing was done on a sample of peripheral blood. The rearrangement uses TRBV9 and TRBJ2-5, with D perhaps TRBD1 (6 bases). This TCR was sampled from a woman aged 55 to 70 with COVID-19, enrolled during active disease. CDR3 sequence reads: CASSVATRGGSQETQYF. In nucleotides, the CDR3 is TGTGCCAGCAGCGTAGCTACCAGAGGGGGATCCCAAGAGACCCAGTACTTC.